This T cell receptor beta chain was documented in a study of OX40 agonist ivuxolimab in advanced cancers. Across the whole study: Of mixed ages from about 20 to 90 and averaging roughly 64 years, the group was 65% to 85% male. One hepatocellular carcinoma and a couple of cutaneous melanoma patients partially responded.

The V and J ends lost 2 bases and 4 bases respectively, with 11 bases between them. The CDR3 consists of 15 residues. The germline V gene encodes CDR1 SNHLY and CDR2 FYNNEI. Repertoires were generated with immunoSEQ multiplex PCR, while TCRdb's copy carries only in-frame clones and drops some. Of over 50,000 clones detected, less than 85% appear once; the ten largest clones hold 0.4% to 0.55%. The TCR originated in an adult with an advanced solid tumor such as melanoma, head and neck, liver or kidney cancer. The chain recombines TRBV2 with TRBJ2-2; D not certain. The specimen comprised CD4+ or CD8+ T cells sorted from blood, sampled in a trial of the OX40 agonist ivuxolimab. This CDR3 is CASSELDGTTGELFF. The CDR3 DNA reads TGTGCCAGCAGTGAACTGGACGGCACCACCGGGGAGCTGTTTTTT. Full variable domain (missing parts from reference TRBV2 and TRBJ2-2): EPEVTQTPSHQVTQMGQEVILRCVPISNHLYFYWYRQILGQKVEFLVSFYNNEISEKSEIFDDQFSVERPDGSNFTLKIRSTKLEDSAMYFCASSELDGTTGELFFGEGSRLTVL.